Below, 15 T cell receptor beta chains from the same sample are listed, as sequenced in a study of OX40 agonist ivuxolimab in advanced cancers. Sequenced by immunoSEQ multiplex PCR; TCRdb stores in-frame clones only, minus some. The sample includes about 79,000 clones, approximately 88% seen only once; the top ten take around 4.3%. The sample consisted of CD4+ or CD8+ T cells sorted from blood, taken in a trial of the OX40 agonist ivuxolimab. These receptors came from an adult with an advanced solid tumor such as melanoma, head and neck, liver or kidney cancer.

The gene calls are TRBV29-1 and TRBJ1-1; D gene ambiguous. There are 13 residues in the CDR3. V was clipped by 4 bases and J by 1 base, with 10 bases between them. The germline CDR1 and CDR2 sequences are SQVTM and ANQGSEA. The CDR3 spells CSVGRTGNTEAFF. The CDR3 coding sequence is TGCAGCGTTGGAAGGACGGGGAACACTGAAGCTTTCTTT.

CDR3 in DNA: TGTGCCAGCAGCTTATACAGGGCCGCCTACAATGAGCAGTTCTTC. Translation: CASSLYRAAYNEQFF. This chain links TRBV7-2 with TRBJ2-1, with a possible D match to TRBD1 (6 bases). The CDR3 loop spans 15 amino acids. Germline lookup yields CDR1 SGHTA and CDR2 FQGNSA. The ends were cut back, 2 bases at V and 2 bases at J, with 10 bases in the middle.

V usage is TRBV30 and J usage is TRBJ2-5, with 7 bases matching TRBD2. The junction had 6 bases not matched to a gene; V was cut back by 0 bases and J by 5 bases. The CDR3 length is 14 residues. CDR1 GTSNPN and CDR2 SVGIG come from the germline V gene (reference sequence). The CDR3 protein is CAWSVPGTTETQYF. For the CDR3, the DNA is TGTGCCTGGAGTGTACCCGGGACTACGGAGACCCAGTACTTC.

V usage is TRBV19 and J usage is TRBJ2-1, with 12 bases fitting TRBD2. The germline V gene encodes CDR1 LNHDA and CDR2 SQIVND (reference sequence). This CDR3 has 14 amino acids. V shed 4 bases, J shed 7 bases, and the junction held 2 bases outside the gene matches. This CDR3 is CASSTSGRENEQFF. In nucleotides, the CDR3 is TGTGCCAGTAGTACTAGCGGGAGGGAAAATGAGCAGTTCTTC.

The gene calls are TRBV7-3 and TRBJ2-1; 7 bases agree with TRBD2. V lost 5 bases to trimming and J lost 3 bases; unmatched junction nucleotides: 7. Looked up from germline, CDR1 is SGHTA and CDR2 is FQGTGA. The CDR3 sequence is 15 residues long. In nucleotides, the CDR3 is TGTGCCAGCAGCCGTGCGGGCGGGAGCTACAATGAGCAGTTCTTC. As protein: CASSRAGGSYNEQFF.

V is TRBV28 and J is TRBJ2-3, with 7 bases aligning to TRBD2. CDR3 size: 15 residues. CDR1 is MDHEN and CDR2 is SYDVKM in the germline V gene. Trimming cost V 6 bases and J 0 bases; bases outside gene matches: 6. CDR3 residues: CASRPTSPSTDTQYF. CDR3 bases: TGTGCCAGCAGACCGACTAGCCCAAGCACAGATACGCAGTATTTT.

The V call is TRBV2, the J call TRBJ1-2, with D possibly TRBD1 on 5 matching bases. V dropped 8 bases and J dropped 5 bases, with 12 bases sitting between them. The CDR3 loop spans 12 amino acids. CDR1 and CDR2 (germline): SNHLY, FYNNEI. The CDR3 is CASWDSGYGYTF. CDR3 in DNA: TGTGCCAGCTGGGACTCCGGGTATGGCTACACCTTC. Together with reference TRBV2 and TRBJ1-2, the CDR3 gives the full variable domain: EPEVTQTPSHQVTQMGQEVILRCVPISNHLYFYWYRQILGQKVEFLVSFYNNEISEKSEIFDDQFSVERPDGSNFTLKIRSTKLEDSAMYFCASWDSGYGYTFGSGTRLTVV.

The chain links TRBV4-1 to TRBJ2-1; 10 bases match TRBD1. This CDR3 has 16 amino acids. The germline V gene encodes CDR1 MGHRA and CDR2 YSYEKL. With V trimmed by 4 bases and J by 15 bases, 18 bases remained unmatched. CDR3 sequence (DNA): TGCGCCAGCAGCCGGGTTCCGGGACAGGGGCCCAGCCTACCGTTCTTC. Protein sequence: CASSRVPGQGPSLPFF.

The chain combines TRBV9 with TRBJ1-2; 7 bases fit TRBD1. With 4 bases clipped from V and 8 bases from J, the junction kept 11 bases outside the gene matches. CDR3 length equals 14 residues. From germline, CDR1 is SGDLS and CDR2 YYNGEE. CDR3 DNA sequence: TGTGCCAGCAGCTTAGGGACAGACCAAACCGGCTACACCTTC. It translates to CASSLGTDQTGYTF.

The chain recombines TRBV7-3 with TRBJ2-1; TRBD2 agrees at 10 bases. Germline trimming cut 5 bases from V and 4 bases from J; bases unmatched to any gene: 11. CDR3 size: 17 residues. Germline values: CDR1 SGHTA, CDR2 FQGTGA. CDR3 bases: TGTGCCAGCAGCCTAGCTAGCGGGAGCTCCCAATACAATGAGCAGTTCTTC. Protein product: CASSLASGSSQYNEQFF.

CDR3 bases: TGTGCCAGTACTATGGACAGGGGACGTGGCTACACCTTC. Translation gives CASTMDRGRGYTF. The V and J genes are TRBV19 and TRBJ1-2; 9 bases line up with TRBD1. Trimming took 7 bases from V and 7 from J; bases not matched to a gene: 7. CDR1 and CDR2 (germline): LNHDA, SQIVND (reference sequence). CDR3 length: 13 residues. The full variable domain, completed using reference TRBV19 and TRBJ1-2, is DGGITQSPKYLFRKEGQNVTLSCEQNLNHDAMYWYRQDPGQGLRLIYYSQIVNDFQKGDIAEGYSVSREKKESFPLTVTSAQKNPTAFYLCASTMDRGRGYTFGSGTRLTVV.

The CDR3 region has the DNA TGCAGCGTCGGACCCGAGGGTGGGGGCTACACCTTC. It codes for CSVGPEGGGYTF. J is TRBJ1-2 and V is TRBV29-1; D unclear. The CDR3 is 12 residues long. The germline V gene has CDR1 SQVTM and CDR2 ANQGSEA. The V end was cut by 6 bases, the J end by 8 bases, with 16 bases between.

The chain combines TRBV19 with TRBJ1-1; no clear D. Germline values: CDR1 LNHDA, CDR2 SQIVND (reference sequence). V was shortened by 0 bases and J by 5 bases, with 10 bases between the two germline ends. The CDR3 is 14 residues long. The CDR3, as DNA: TGTGCCAGTAGTATAGATGGCGCCAGGACTGAAGCTTTCTTT. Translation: CASSIDGARTEAFF.

The CDR3 DNA is TGTGCCAGTAGTAAATCAGGGGTGGACAACTACGAGCAGTACTTC. It translates to CASSKSGVDNYEQYF. The chain recombines TRBV19 with TRBJ2-7; perhaps TRBD1 as D (6 bases). The V end lost 4 bases, the J end lost 3 bases, and 16 bases lay between the germline ends. This CDR3 comprises 15 residues. Germline V CDR1 and CDR2: LNHDA, SQIVND (reference sequence).

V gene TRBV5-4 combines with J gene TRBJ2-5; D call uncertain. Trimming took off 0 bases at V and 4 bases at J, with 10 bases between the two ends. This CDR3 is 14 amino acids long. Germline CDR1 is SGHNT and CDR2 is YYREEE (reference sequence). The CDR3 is CASSLGPDPETQYF. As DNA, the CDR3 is TGTGCCAGCAGCTTGGGCCCGGACCCAGAGACCCAGTACTTC.